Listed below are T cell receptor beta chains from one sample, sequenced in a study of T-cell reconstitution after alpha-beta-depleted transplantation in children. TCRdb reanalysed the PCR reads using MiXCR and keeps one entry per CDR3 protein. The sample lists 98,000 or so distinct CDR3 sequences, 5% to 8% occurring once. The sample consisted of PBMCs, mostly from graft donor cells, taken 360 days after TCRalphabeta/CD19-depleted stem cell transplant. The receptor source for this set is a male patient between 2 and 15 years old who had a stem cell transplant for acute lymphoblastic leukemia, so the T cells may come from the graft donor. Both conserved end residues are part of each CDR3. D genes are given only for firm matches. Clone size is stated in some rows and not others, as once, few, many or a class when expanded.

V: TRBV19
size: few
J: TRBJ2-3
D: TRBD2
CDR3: CASSIDAGGFTDTQYF
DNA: TGTGCCAGTAGTATAGATGCGGGAGGGTTCACAGATACGCAGTATTTT

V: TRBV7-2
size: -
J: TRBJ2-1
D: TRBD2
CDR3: CASSLASLAGGHHEQFF
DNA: TGTGCCAGCAGCTTAGCCTCGCTAGCGGGGGGGCATCATGAGCAGTTCTTC

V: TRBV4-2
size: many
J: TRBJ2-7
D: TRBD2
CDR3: CASSQGRTSGGKYEQYF
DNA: TGTGCCAGCAGCCAAGGGAGGACTAGCGGGGGAAAATACGAGCAGTACTTC

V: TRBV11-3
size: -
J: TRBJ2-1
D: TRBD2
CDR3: CASSRGLARYNEQFF
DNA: TGTGCCAGCAGCCGTGGACTAGCGAGGTACAATGAGCAGTTCTTC

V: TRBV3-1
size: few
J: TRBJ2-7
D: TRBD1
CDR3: CASSPGQGARFRYF
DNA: TGTGCCAGCAGCCCCGGACAGGGGGCAAGGTTTCGGTACTTC

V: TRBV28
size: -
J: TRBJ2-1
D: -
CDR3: CASSPREAYNEQFF
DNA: TGTGCCAGCAGTCCTAGGGAAGCCTACAATGAGCAGTTCTTC

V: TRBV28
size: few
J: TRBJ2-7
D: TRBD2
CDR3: CASSYTSGTPYEQYF
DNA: TGTGCCAGCAGCTACACTAGCGGGACCCCCTACGAGCAGTACTTC

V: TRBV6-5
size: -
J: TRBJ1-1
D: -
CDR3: CASSYVGGGTEAFF
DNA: TGTGCCAGCAGCTACGTCGGCGGGGGGACTGAAGCTTTCTTT

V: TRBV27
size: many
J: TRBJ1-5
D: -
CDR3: CASSLSVSNQPQHF
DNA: TGTGCCAGCAGTTTATCGGTGTCAAATCAGCCCCAGCATTTT

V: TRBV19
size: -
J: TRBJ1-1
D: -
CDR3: CASSIRSGAEAFF
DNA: TGTGCCAGTAGTATACGGTCCGGGGCTGAAGCTTTCTTT

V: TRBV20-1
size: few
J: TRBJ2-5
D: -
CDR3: CSALLETQYF
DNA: TGCAGTGCCCTCCTGGAGACCCAGTACTTC

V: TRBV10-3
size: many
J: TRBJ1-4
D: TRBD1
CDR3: CAIKGTGKEKLFF
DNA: TGTGCCATCAAAGGGACAGGGAAGGAAAAACTGTTTTTT

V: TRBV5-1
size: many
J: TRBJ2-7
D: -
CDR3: CASSGGQSYEQYF
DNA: TGCGCCAGCAGCGGGGGACAAAGCTACGAGCAGTACTTC

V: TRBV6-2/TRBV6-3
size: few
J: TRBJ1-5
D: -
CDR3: CASSWYGRNQPQHF
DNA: TGTGCCAGCAGTTGGTACGGACGCAATCAGCCCCAGCATTTT

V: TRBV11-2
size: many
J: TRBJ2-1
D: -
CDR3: CASSLAARGYNEQFF
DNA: TGTGCCAGCAGCTTAGCTGCGAGGGGATACAATGAGCAGTTCTTC

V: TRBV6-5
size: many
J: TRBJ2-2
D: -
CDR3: CASRDLTGELFF
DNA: TGTGCCAGCAGGGACCTTACAGGGGAGCTGTTTTTT

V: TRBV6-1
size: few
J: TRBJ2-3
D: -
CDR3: CASSPFPLGDTQYF
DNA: TGTGCCAGCAGTCCCTTCCCGTTGGGAGATACGCAGTATTTT

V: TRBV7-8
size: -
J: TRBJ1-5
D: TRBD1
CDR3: CASSPWDRLISNQPQHF
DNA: TGTGCCAGCAGCCCCTGGGACAGACTTATTAGCAATCAGCCCCAGCATTTT

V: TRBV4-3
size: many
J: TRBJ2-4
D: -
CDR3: CASSHSGLAKNIQYF
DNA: TGCGCCAGCAGCCATTCAGGCCTAGCCAAAAACATTCAGTACTTC

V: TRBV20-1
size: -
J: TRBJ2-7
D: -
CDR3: CSARPGSREQYF
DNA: TGCAGTGCTAGGCCGGGCTCCAGAGAGCAGTACTTC